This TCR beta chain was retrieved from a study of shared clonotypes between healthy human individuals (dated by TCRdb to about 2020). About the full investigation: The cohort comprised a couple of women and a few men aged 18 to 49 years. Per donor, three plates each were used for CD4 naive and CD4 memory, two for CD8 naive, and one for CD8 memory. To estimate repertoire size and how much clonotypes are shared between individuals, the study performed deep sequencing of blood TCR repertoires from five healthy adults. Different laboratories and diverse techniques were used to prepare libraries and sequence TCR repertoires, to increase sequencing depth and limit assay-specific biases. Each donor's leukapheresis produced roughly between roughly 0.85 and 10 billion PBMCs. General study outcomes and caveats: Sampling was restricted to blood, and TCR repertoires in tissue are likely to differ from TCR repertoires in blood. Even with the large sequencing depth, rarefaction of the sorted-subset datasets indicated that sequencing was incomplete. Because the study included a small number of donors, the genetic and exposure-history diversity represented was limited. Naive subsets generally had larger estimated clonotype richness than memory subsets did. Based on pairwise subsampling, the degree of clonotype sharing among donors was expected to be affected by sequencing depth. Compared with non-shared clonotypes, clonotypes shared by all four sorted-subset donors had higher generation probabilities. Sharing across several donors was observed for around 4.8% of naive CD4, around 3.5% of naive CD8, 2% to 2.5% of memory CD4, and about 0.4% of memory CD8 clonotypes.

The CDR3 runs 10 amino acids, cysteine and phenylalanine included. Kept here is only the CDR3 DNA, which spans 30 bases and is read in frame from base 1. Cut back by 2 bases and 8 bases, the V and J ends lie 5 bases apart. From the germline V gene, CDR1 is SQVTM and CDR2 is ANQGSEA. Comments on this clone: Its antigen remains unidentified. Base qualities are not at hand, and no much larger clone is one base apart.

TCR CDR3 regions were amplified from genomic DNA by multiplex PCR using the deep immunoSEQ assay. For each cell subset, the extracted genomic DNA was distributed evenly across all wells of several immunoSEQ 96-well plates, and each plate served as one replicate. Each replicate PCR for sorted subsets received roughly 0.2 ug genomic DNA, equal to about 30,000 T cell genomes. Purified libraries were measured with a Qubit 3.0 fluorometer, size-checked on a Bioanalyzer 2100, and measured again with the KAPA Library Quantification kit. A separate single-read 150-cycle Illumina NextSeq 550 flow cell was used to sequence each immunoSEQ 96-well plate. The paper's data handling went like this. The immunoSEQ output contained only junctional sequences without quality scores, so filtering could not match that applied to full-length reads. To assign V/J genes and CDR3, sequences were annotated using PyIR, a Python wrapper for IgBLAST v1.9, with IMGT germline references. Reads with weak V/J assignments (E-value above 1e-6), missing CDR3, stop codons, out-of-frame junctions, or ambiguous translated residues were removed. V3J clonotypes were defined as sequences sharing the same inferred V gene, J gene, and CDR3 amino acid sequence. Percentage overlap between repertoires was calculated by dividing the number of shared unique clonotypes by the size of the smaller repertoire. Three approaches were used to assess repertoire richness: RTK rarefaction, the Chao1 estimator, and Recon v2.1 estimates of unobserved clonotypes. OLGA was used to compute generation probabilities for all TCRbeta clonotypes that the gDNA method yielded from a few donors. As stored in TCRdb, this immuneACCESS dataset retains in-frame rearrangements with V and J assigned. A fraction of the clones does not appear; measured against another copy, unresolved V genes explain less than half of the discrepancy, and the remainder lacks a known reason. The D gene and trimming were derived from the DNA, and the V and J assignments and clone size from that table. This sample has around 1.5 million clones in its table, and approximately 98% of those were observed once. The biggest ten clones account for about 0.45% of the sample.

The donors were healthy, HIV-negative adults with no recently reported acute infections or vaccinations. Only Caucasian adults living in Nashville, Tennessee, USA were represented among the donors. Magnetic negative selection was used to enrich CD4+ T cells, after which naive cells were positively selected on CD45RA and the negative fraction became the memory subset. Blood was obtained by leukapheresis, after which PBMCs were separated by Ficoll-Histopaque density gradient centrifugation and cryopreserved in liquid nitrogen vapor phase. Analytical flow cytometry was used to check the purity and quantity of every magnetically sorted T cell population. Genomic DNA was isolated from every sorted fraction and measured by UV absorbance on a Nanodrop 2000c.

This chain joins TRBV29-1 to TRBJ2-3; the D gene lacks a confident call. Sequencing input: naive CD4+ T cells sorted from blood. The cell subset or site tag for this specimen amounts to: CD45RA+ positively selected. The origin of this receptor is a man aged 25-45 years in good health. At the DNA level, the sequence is TGCAGCGTTGAACTGGGTACGCAGTATTTT. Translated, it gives CSVELGTQYF.